This T cell receptor beta chain was recovered during a study of blood T cell repertoires in COVID-19. Source study methods: From reference gene primer amplification, estimates of nucleated cell counts were derived. Only in-frame clones appear in the TCRdb table, and some are missing; sequencing was by immunoSEQ multiplex PCR. V and J calls and clone size follow that table, whereas D and trimming were derived from the DNA. The table has about 64,000 clones, 70% to 80% seen once; the top ten hold 10% to 15%. Germline V gene sequence: CDR1 SGHVS, CDR2 FNYEAQ. This CDR3 spans 13 amino acids. V was shortened by 5 bases and J by 1 base, with 8 bases between the two germline ends.

This receptor was identified in a man at least 80 years old with acute or convalescent COVID-19. The chain carries TRBV7-6 and TRBJ1-1; TRBD1 might be the D (6 bases). The source material was peripheral blood. CDR3 sequence: CASSVQGNTEAFF. CDR3 nucleotide sequence: TGTGCCAGCAGCGTACAGGGGAACACTGAAGCTTTCTTT.